One T cell receptor beta chain is described in this entry. Its antigen is unknown. One junction end does not reproduce the germline sequence, and a read error may be involved. The PCR made use of 60 Vbeta and 13 Jbeta primers. Sequencing used immunoSEQ multiplex PCR; TCRdb keeps in-frame clones, though not all of them. Of around 180,000 clones in the sample, over 70% were seen once. The CDR3 contains 14 residues. Germline V CDR1 and CDR2: PRHDT, FYEKMQ (reference sequence). The source of the sample is a study of cytomegalovirus exposure and HLA in healthy donors. Study context: Roughly 80% of 350 to 400 genotyped donors fell in the Caucasian-associated ancestry cluster.

Overall study results and limits: Immune exposure information comprised only CMV serostatus. Across donors, presence/absence analyses took sequencing depth to be roughly uniform.

The sequenced material came from PBMCs. V usage is TRBV13 and J usage is TRBJ2-3; D might be TRBD2 (6 bases). The clonotype comes from a boy between 2 and 15 years old in good health and CMV-seronegative. CDR3 bases: TGTGCCAGCAGCACGACCACTAGCATAGATACGCAGTATTTT. As protein: CASSTTTSIDTQYF.